A selection of T cell receptor beta chains follows, all from one sample in a study of cytomegalovirus exposure and HLA in healthy donors. Data came from immunoSEQ multiplex PCR; TCRdb stores just in-frame clones and leaves some out. The table records about 270,000 clones, roughly 70% of them present only once. Input material: PBMCs. These receptors came from a female donor in good health and CMV-seronegative. The conserved cysteine and the conserved F or W are not part of the CDR3 here.

12 | TRBJ1-3 | TRBV6-5 | ASRDSVVGNTIY
14 | TRBJ2-1 | TRBV7-3 | ASSSTSVSSYNEQF
12 | TRBJ1-2 | TRBV28 | ASSFTDRNYGYT
15 | TRBJ1-6 | TRBV28 | ASSRDRGLSYNSPLH
14 | TRBJ2-2 | TRBV11-2 | ASSFDGAGRTGELF
12 | TRBJ2-7 | TRBV7-2 | ASSFSLGAYEQY
9 | TRBJ2-1 | TRBV9 | ASSARSEQF
15 | TRBJ2-4 | TRBV14 | ASSQHQGFPAKNIQY
12 | TRBJ2-3 | TRBV6-5 | ASSSYWGEYTQY
13 | TRBJ2-1 | TRBV5-1 | ASSLAGGWGNEQF
12 | TRBJ1-5 | TRBV5-1 | ASSPRGGHQPQH
14 | TRBJ1-3 | TRBV5-1 | ASSLAGRGSGNTIY
17 | TRBJ2-7 | TRBV28 | ASSLMRWAPGQGLYEQY
14 | TRBJ2-1 | TRBV9 | ASSPTSPSSYNEQF
14 | TRBJ2-7 | TRBV7-9 | ASSLAQREDSYEQY
15 | TRBJ2-6 | TRBV27 | ASSLGTGPAGANVLT
11 | TRBJ1-2 | TRBV19 | ASSRGRGYGYT
11 | TRBJ1-2 | TRBV2 | ASREGTGKGYT
14 | TRBJ1-3 | TRBV18 | ASSEPGTGPGNTIY
12 | TRBJ1-1 | TRBV18 | ASSPQTGNTEAF
12 | TRBJ2-2 | TRBV10-1 | ASSHRPRSGELF
12 | TRBJ2-7 | TRBV5-6 | ASSWAPTSYEQY
12 | TRBJ2-5 | TRBV11-3 | ASSTRQGEETQY
15 | TRBJ1-2 | TRBV19 | ASTVPGTRLINYGYT
10 | TRBJ1-2 | TRBV5-6 | ASSPGQSGYT
13 | TRBJ2-5 | TRBV29-1 | SFVSGTGLQETQY
13 | TRBJ1-4 | TRBV27 | ASSSPSAREEKLF
15 | TRBJ2-3 | TRBV15 | ATSRDLLAGNTDTQY
15 | TRBJ1-1 | TRBV4-1 | ASSQGDAWADNTEAF
13 | TRBJ2-7 | TRBV6-5 | ASSPSLAGVHEQY
15 | TRBJ2-1 | TRBV5-1 | ASSLDPRLSSYNEQF